This TCR beta chain was profiled in a study of T cell repertoires in cytomegalovirus infection. Turning to the study itself: It can be stated that public TCR beta signatures indicated CMV infection as well as a matching HLA type. The study, taken as a whole, reports: HLA-C-restricted CMV clonotypes gave the most frequent clonotype in two of eight donors.

This clonotype has ten or more counts. Antigen specificity is unknown. TCRdb passed the reads through MiXCR, listing each CDR3 protein once. The repertoire includes roughly 500,000 distinct CDR3 sequences, approximately 15% of them detected once, and more than 20% sits in the top ten. V lost 2 bases, J lost 3 bases, and 9 bases lay in between. The CDR3 is 14 residues long. Germline assignment: CDR1 SGHVS and CDR2 FNYEAQ. This TCR was recovered from a human donor in good health (CMV status not recorded). Some clones in this sample may be carry-over from other donors' samples. Sequencing was done on a sample of CD8+ T cells from PBMCs. The rearrangement joins TRBV7-6 to TRBJ2-3; tentative D call: TRBD1 (5 bases). CDR3 DNA: TGTGCCAGCAGCTTATTGGGGCTGACAGATACGCAGTATTTT. The encoded protein is CASSLLGLTDTQYF. Full variable domain (outside the CDR3, taken from reference TRBV7-6 and TRBJ2-3): GAGVSQSPRYKVTKRGQDVALRCDPISGHVSLYWYRQALGQGPEFLTYFNYEAQQDKSGLPNDRFSAERPEGSISTLTIQRTEQRDSAMYRCASSLLGLTDTQYFGPGTRLTVL.